This T cell receptor (beta chain) originates from a study of tumor-infiltrating lymphocytes in primary liver carcinoma. Making TCR beta cDNA involved 400 to 600 ng total RNA and a constant-region primer. Researchers made the TCR beta libraries by running three nested multiplex PCR rounds with slightly modified ARM-PCR. Rounds one and two of PCR, each of roughly 10 cycles, were primed with TRBV1-TRBV30 forward primers and a C-beta reverse primer. From the multiplex PCR reads, TCRdb called clonotypes with MiXCR, one entry per CDR3 protein. The sample lists fewer than 400,000 distinct CDR3 sequences, roughly 60% occurring once. As concerns this clonotype: Compared with germline, one end of the junction differs, possibly owing to a read error.

The source of the blood RNA was unsorted whole blood, and germline DNA was extracted as well. The CDR3 contains 11 residues. The clonotype was recovered from a woman aged 30 to 39 with primary liver carcinoma and hepatitis B virus infection. V usage is TRBV12-3 or TRBV12-4 and J usage is TRBJ2-1; no clear D gene. The sample consisted of peripheral blood. The CDR3 region is CARSITNEQFF. In DNA, the CDR3 is TGTGCCCGCAGTATAACCAATGAGCAGTTCTTC.